This T cell receptor beta chain is drawn from a study of blood T cell repertoires in COVID-19. V lost 6 bases, J lost 6 bases, and 17 bases lay in between. Germline V gene lookup returns CDR1 MNHEY and CDR2 SVGAGI. The CDR3 length is 15 residues. Sequenced by immunoSEQ multiplex PCR; TCRdb stores in-frame clones only, minus some. The data show over 450,000 clones, about 89% seen once. This TCR derives from a woman aged 45-59 years with COVID-19, enrolled during active disease. The sample taken for sequencing was peripheral blood. This chain connects TRBV6-5 to TRBJ2-2; the D is unclear. The CDR3 DNA is TGTGCCAGCAGCCCGCCAGCCCACCGGGCCGGGGAGCTGTTTTTT. This gives the protein CASSPPAHRAGELFF.